This TCR beta chain was captured in a study of T cells in Graves' hyperthyroidism and ophthalmopathy. RNA transcripts gave rise to amplified TCR beta CDR3 regions. The HTBI primer set was used in a first-round RT-PCR of the TCR CDR3. Via MiXCR, TCRdb re-called the multiplex PCR reads, giving one row per CDR3 protein. The sample yields over 500,000 distinct CDR3 sequences, roughly 16% seen once. This CDR3 region has 16 residues. Germline trimming cut 3 bases from V and 5 bases from J; bases unmatched to any gene: 7. Germline values: CDR1 SEHNR, CDR2 FQNEAQ (reference sequence). This chain links TRBV7-9 with TRBJ2-2, with 9 bases that match TRBD2. The sequenced sample consisted of blood. This receptor was obtained from a woman aged 30 to 39 with Graves' ophthalmopathy. The CDR3 region is CASSFGLARWTGELFF. CDR3 in DNA: TGTGCCAGCAGCTTCGGACTAGCGAGATGGACCGGGGAGCTGTTTTTT.